Below, one T cell receptor beta chain is given with its context. This record belongs to a study of blood T cell repertoires in COVID-19. The CDR3 runs to 14 residues. The V and J ends lost 3 bases and 14 bases respectively, with 20 bases between them. Germline assignment: CDR1 DFQATT and CDR2 SNEGSKA (reference sequence). Sequenced by immunoSEQ multiplex PCR; TCRdb stores in-frame clones only, minus some. The data contain about 320,000 clones, under 95% of them singletons. This chain connects TRBV20-1 to TRBJ1-6, with a weak D call TRBD1 (5 bases). What was sequenced was PBMCs or T cells enriched from blood (not recorded which). The TCR originated in a man in his sixties who had recovered from COVID-19. CDR3 DNA sequence: TGCAGTGCTAGTCCTGACATGCAGGGATTCACCCTCCACTTT. Translation: CSASPDMQGFTLHF.